The 24 T cell receptor beta chains below come from one sample, sequenced in a study of blood T cell repertoires in COVID-19. Assay: immunoSEQ multiplex PCR; the TCRdb copy retains only in-frame clones and omits some. This sample has about 45,000 clones, with almost 85% found just once. The sequenced sample consisted of peripheral blood. All receptors derive from a human donor in a cohort sampled during active COVID-19.

This sequence joins TRBV7-2 and TRBJ2-5, with TRBD1 as a possible D gene (5 bases). The germline V gene has CDR1 SGHTA and CDR2 FQGNSA. This CDR3 is 15 amino acids long. V was trimmed by 1 base and J by 2 bases, leaving 11 bases between them. The CDR3 region has the DNA TGTGCCAGCAGCTTAGACACAGGTATTCAAGAGACCCAGTACTTC. It translates to CASSLDTGIQETQYF.

The chain links TRBV29-1 to TRBJ2-5; D might be TRBD1 (6 bases). The ends were cut back, 7 bases at V and 5 bases at J, with 17 bases in the middle. The germline gives CDR1 SQVTM, CDR2 ANQGSEA. The CDR3 has 13 residues. DNA for the CDR3: TGCAGCGGGAACAGGGTGCTGGGGGAGACCCAGTACTTC. Translating gives CSGNRVLGETQYF.

The chain recombines TRBV9 with TRBJ2-1; TRBD1 matches 7 bases. The CDR3 loop spans 17 amino acids. Germline-derived CDR1 and CDR2 are SGDLS and YYNGEE. Trimming took 3 bases from V and 9 from J; bases not matched to a gene: 18. Here the CDR3 reads CASSAPKEGAPGSEQFF. The CDR3 DNA sequence: TGTGCCAGCAGCGCCCCAAAAGAGGGGGCCCCCGGTAGTGAGCAGTTCTTC.

V gene TRBV10-1 combines with J gene TRBJ2-3; a weak D match, TRBD2 (6 bases). This CDR3 is built from 14 residues. Germline CDR1 and CDR2: WNHNN and SYGVQD (reference sequence). The ends were cut back, 5 bases at V and 2 bases at J, with 11 bases in the middle. For the CDR3, the DNA is TGCGCCAGCAGTCGACTAGGTCCCACAGATACGCAGTATTTT. As protein: CASSRLGPTDTQYF.

This clone was picked up one time. V usage is TRBV6-4 and J usage is TRBJ1-5; TRBD1 aligns across 7 bases. CDR1 and CDR2 from the germline V gene are MRHNA and SNTAGT. V lost 9 bases to trimming and J lost 2 bases; unmatched junction nucleotides: 4. The CDR3 extends over 13 amino acids. This chain's CDR3 is CARDREGNQPQHF. DNA of the CDR3: TGTGCCAGAGACAGGGAAGGCAATCAGCCCCAGCATTTT.

CDR3 amino acids: CASSLAGASYNEQFF. The CDR3, as DNA: TGCGCCAGTAGTCTGGCGGGAGCCTCCTACAATGAGCAGTTCTTC. V and J are TRBV5-1 and TRBJ2-1; 7 nucleotides line up with TRBD2. The V and J ends lost 8 bases and 0 bases, in that order; junction bases with no gene match: 8. Per germline, CDR1 SGHRS and CDR2 YFSETQ. The CDR3 has 15 amino acids.

The gene calls are TRBV11-3 and TRBJ2-1; TRBD2 might be the D (6 bases). Germline V CDR1 and CDR2: SGHNT, YENEEA. Trimming left V 5 bases short and J 2 bases short, with 10 bases between. The CDR3 consists of 14 residues. As DNA, the CDR3 is TGTGCCAGCAGCAACGAGCGGGCCTACAATGAGCAGTTCTTC. Translated, it gives CASSNERAYNEQFF. The complete variable domain, with remaining parts taken from reference TRBV11-3 and TRBJ2-1, reads EAGVVQSPRYKIIEKKQPVAFWCNPISGHNTLYWYLQNLGQGPELLIRYENEEAVDDSQLPKDRFSAERLKGVDSTLKIQPAELGDSAVYLCASSNERAYNEQFFGPGTRLTVL.

The rearrangement links TRBV27 to TRBJ2-7; the match to TRBD2 covers 10 bases. J gave up 9 bases and V 3 bases, and 5 bases lay outside the gene matches. The germline V gene encodes CDR1 MNHEY and CDR2 SMNVEV (reference sequence). The CDR3 length is 13 residues. The CDR3 protein is CASSLEREGRQYF. The CDR3 coding sequence is TGTGCCAGCAGTTTGGAGCGGGAGGGACGGCAGTACTTC.

The V gene is TRBV12-3 or TRBV12-4, the J gene TRBJ2-2, with a weak D call TRBD2 (5 bases). V lost 1 base and J lost 7, with 7 bases in between. CDR3 length: 13 residues. The chain's CDR3 is CASSLVEVGELFF. In nucleotides, the CDR3 is TGTGCCAGCAGTTTAGTGGAGGTCGGGGAGCTGTTTTTT.

CDR3 in DNA: TGTGCCAGCAGCTTATCGAGCGGGAGCTCCTACGAGCAGTACTTC. Its translation is CASSLSSGSSYEQYF. The chain recombines TRBV11-2 with TRBJ2-7, with 8 bases aligning to TRBD2. The V gene end was trimmed by 2 bases and the J gene end by 0 bases; junction bases not matched to a gene: 3. The CDR3 is 15 residues long. Germline V lookup: CDR1 SGHAT, CDR2 FQNNGV.

Regarding this clone: Sequence at one end of the junction differs from germline and may be a read error. The CDR3 reads CASSLSVGQVTIEQYF. CDR3 sequence (DNA): TGTGCCAGCAGTCTATCCGTTGGACAGGTGACGATCGAGCAGTACTTC. V gene TRBV27 combines with J gene TRBJ2-7; 7 bases map to TRBD1. The CDR3 sequence is 16 residues long. CDR1 and CDR2 from the germline V gene are MNHEY and SMNVEV (reference sequence).

The genes are TRBV7-9 and TRBJ2-3; 10 bases line up with TRBD1. The CDR3 has 15 amino acids. V dropped 0 bases and J dropped 7; count of bases not matched to a gene: 4. The V gene's germline CDR1 is SEHNR and CDR2 FQNEAQ (reference sequence). The DNA of the CDR3 is TGTGCCAGCAGCTTAGCCGCGGGACAGGGGAATACGCAGTATTTT. Its protein product is CASSLAAGQGNTQYF.

This clone has a handful of counts. The genes are TRBV12-1 and TRBJ1-1; the table's D gene call, TRBD1, was not cross checked with the DNA. TRBV12-1 is labeled a pseudogene. The CDR3 is 14 residues long. In DNA, the CDR3 is TGTGCCAGCAGCTATAGGGCAGGGGGCACTGAAGCTTTCTTT. Encoded protein: CASSYRAGGTEAFF.

The rearrangement uses TRBV19 and TRBJ2-1, with 12 nucleotides matching TRBD2. CDR1 and CDR2 (germline): LNHDA, SQIVND (reference sequence). CDR3 size: 15 residues. V gave up 5 bases and J gave up 12 bases; unmatched junction bases: 11. CDR3 residues: CASSSWTSGVPWQFF. The CDR3 region has the DNA TGTGCCAGTAGTTCCTGGACTAGCGGGGTCCCCTGGCAGTTCTTC.

The V gene is TRBV11-2, the J gene TRBJ2-5; 10 bases are shared with TRBD1. Germline CDR1 and CDR2: SGHAT and FQNNGV. The CDR3 spans 13 residues. The V gene end was trimmed by 3 bases and the J gene end by 5 bases; junction bases not matched to a gene: 0. The CDR3 region is CASSLGQGETQYF. The CDR3, as DNA: TGTGCCAGCAGCTTGGGACAGGGGGAGACCCAGTACTTC.

The rearrangement joins TRBV15 to TRBJ1-5, with D possibly matching TRBD1 (5 bases). The V and J ends lost 0 bases and 9 bases respectively, with 21 bases between them. Germline CDR1 reads LNHNV; CDR2 reads YYDKDF (reference sequence). This CDR3 has 17 residues. The CDR3 loop is CATSREAAGKGARPQHF. DNA of the CDR3: TGTGCCACCAGCAGAGAAGCCGCCGGCAAAGGGGCAAGGCCCCAGCATTTT. Filled out from reference TRBV15 and TRBJ1-5, the complete variable domain reads DAMVIQNPRYQVTQFGKPVTLSCSQTLNHNVMYWYQQKSSQAPKLLFHYYDKDFNNEADTPDNFQSRRPNTSFCFLDIRSPGLGDTAMYLCATSREAAGKGARPQHFGDGTRLSIL.

The V call is TRBV9, the J call TRBJ2-3; D call uncertain. V was cut by 5 bases and J by 0 bases, with 10 bases left in between. The germline V gene has CDR1 SGDLS and CDR2 YYNGEE. CDR3 length: 14 amino acids. The CDR3 is CASSHLPSTDTQYF. For the CDR3, the DNA is TGTGCCAGCAGTCACTTACCAAGCACAGATACGCAGTATTTT.

This clone was seen once. The rearrangement joins TRBV3-1 (or the pseudogene TRBV3-2) to TRBJ1-5, with D perhaps TRBD1 (5 bases). The CDR3 loop spans 15 amino acids. Between the trimmed V and J ends, which lost 0 bases and 4 bases, there was a span of 10 bases. CDR1 LGHDT and CDR2 YNNKEL come from the germline V gene (reference sequence). The CDR3 DNA sequence: TGTGCCAGCAGCCAAGATGTCGGGGGTAATCAGCCCCAGCATTTT. Amino acids: CASSQDVGGNQPQHF.

For this clone: The sample holds other DNA sequences that translate to the same CDR3. V gene TRBV18 combines with J gene TRBJ1-2; perhaps TRBD1 as D (6 bases). In germline, CDR1 is KGHSH, CDR2 LQKENI. The CDR3 is 13 amino acids. Trimming shortened V by 3 bases and J by 2 bases, and 7 bases separated the two germline ends. This CDR3 is CASSPDRNYGYTF. The DNA of the CDR3 is TGTGCCAGCTCACCTGACAGGAACTATGGCTACACCTTC.

This clone has a handful of counts. This chain connects TRBV10-2 to TRBJ2-3; D uncertain. Trimming cost V 0 bases and J 4 bases, with 11 bases left between them. The germline V gene encodes CDR1 WSHSY and CDR2 SAAADI. The CDR3 length is 15 residues. CDR3 sequence reads: CASSESSYRSDTQYF. In nucleotides, the CDR3 is TGCGCCAGCAGTGAGTCAAGTTACAGATCAGATACGCAGTATTTT.

The chain has TRBV6-5 and TRBJ1-1, with D possibly matching TRBD1 (5 bases). V was shortened by 2 bases and J by 7 bases, with 8 bases between the two germline ends. Germline V lookup: CDR1 MNHEY, CDR2 SVGAGI. The CDR3 covers 12 residues. The CDR3 sequence is CASSYGGSEAFF. CDR3 bases: TGTGCCAGCAGTTACGGGGGGAGTGAAGCTTTCTTT.

This clone was found once. The V gene is TRBV6-5, the J gene TRBJ2-7; TRBD1 matches 8 bases. This CDR3 contains 15 residues. Germline V gene data show CDR1 as MNHEY and CDR2 as SVGAGI. J gave up 2 bases and V 6 bases, and 9 bases lay outside the gene matches. CDR3 DNA sequence: TGTGCCAGCAGGCTTGCAGGGGGCGCCGCCTACGAGCAGTACTTC. Translated: CASRLAGGAAYEQYF.

The chain is built from TRBV7-8 and TRBJ1-2; 10 nucleotides match TRBD1. The CDR3 is 18 amino acids. Losses at the gene ends were 5 bases for V and 4 bases for J; bases not matched to a gene: 16. In germline, CDR1 is SGHVS, CDR2 FQNEAQ. In DNA, the CDR3 is TGTGCCAGCAGCCTGAGGACTTACAGACAGGGGGCTTTCTATGGCTACACCTTC. Amino acids: CASSLRTYRQGAFYGYTF.

The gene calls are TRBV7-8 and TRBJ2-3, with TRBD2 matching 11 bases. This CDR3 is 15 amino acids long. J gave up 4 bases and V 6 bases, and 6 bases lay outside the gene matches. Looked up from germline, CDR1 is SGHVS and CDR2 is FQNEAQ. Here the CDR3 DNA reads TGTGCCAGCAGAATACTAGCGGGAGTGGCAGATACGCAGTATTTT. Protein: CASRILAGVADTQYF. The whole variable domain, remainder taken from reference TRBV7-8 and TRBJ2-3, is GAGVSQSPRYKVAKRGQDVALRCDPISGHVSLFWYQQALGQGPEFLTYFQNEAQLDKSGLPSDRFFAERPEGSVSTLKIQRTQQEDSAVYLCASRILAGVADTQYFGPGTRLTVL.